A selection of T cell receptor beta chains follows, all from one sample in a study of blood T cells in healthy people across ages. Using its own MiXCR run on the 5' RACE reads, TCRdb lists one record per CDR3 protein. Among approximately 900,000 distinct CDR3 sequences, 29% were seen once, and the ten largest hold roughly a tenth. These data were likewise used in another study, on T cells of mothers and their children.

Material for sequencing was blood. The receptors stem from a woman aged 40 to 50 in good health. The conserved cysteine and the conserved F or W are not part of the CDR3 here.

j_gene: TRBJ1-2; v_gene: TRBV27; CDR3aa: ASSSFGTGNYGYT
j_gene: TRBJ2-7; v_gene: TRBV25-1; CDR3aa: ASSERAGGFYEQY
j_gene: TRBJ2-1; v_gene: TRBV15; CDR3aa: ATSRDRYEQF
j_gene: TRBJ1-2; v_gene: TRBV5-1; CDR3aa: ASSLGSLSYGYT
j_gene: TRBJ1-1; v_gene: TRBV6-2/TRBV6-3; CDR3aa: ACSYPTGAPNTEAF
j_gene: TRBJ2-5; v_gene: TRBV28; CDR3aa: ASSPPGQGVETQY
j_gene: TRBJ1-1; v_gene: TRBV12-3/TRBV12-4; CDR3aa: ASSGPTGNTEAF
j_gene: TRBJ2-3; v_gene: TRBV7-9; CDR3aa: ASSSPAGGLSHTQY
j_gene: TRBJ2-5; v_gene: TRBV6-4; CDR3aa: ASSDSELEVYKQY
j_gene: TRBJ2-4; v_gene: TRBV20-1; CDR3aa: SARGDRAQY
j_gene: TRBJ2-7; v_gene: TRBV9; CDR3aa: ASSVGASTYEQY
j_gene: TRBJ2-7; v_gene: TRBV5-1; CDR3aa: ASTQTGGTYEQY
j_gene: TRBJ2-7; v_gene: TRBV5-6; CDR3aa: ASSLPGDSYEQY
j_gene: TRBJ1-1; v_gene: TRBV15; CDR3aa: ATNHDRAMNTEAF
j_gene: TRBJ2-3; v_gene: TRBV5-1; CDR3aa: ASSSRASKDTQY
j_gene: TRBJ2-7; v_gene: TRBV12-3/TRBV12-4; CDR3aa: ASSLRGVPYEQY
j_gene: TRBJ1-1; v_gene: TRBV12-3/TRBV12-4; CDR3aa: ASSLPFGTGGRNTEAF
j_gene: TRBJ2-1; v_gene: TRBV7-2; CDR3aa: ASRRDIGSYNEQF
j_gene: TRBJ1-2; v_gene: TRBV2; CDR3aa: ASSEREDYGHT
j_gene: TRBJ2-3; v_gene: TRBV24-1; CDR3aa: ATSEASTNTQY
j_gene: TRBJ1-1; v_gene: TRBV6-5; CDR3aa: ASLPDRVGTEAF
j_gene: TRBJ2-1; v_gene: TRBV20-1; CDR3aa: SARLAEQF
j_gene: TRBJ2-6; v_gene: TRBV4-3; CDR3aa: ASSPTGGSGANVLT
j_gene: TRBJ1-1; v_gene: TRBV9; CDR3aa: ASSVQMNTEAF
j_gene: TRBJ1-1; v_gene: TRBV7-3; CDR3aa: ASGLQRLMNTEAF
j_gene: TRBJ2-5; v_gene: TRBV19; CDR3aa: ASSNTRAETQY